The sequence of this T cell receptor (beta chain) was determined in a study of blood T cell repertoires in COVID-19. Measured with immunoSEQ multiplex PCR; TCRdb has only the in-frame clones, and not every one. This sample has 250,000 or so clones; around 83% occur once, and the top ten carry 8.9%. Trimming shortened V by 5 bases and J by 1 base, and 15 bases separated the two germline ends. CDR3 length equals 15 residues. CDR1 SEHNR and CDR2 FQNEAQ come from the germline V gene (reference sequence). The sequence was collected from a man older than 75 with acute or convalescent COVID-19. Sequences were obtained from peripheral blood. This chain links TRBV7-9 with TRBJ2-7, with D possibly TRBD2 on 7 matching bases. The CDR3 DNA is TGTGCCAGCAGCCCCAGGGGTAGCGGGTCCTACGAGCAGTACTTC. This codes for CASSPRGSGSYEQYF.